The 18 T cell receptor beta chains presented below share a single source sample, sequenced in a study of OX40 agonist ivuxolimab in advanced cancers. Data came from immunoSEQ multiplex PCR; TCRdb stores just in-frame clones and leaves some out. The sample gives 50,000 to 85,000 clones, roughly 80% of which show up once; roughly 2.3% is in the top ten. The material sequenced was CD4+ or CD8+ T cells sorted from blood, taken in a trial of the OX40 agonist ivuxolimab. These receptors were taken from an adult with an advanced solid tumor such as melanoma, head and neck, liver or kidney cancer.

V usage is TRBV9 and J usage is TRBJ2-7; TRBD2 matches at 11 bases. The trim removed 3 bases at V and 3 bases at J, leaving 8 bases unmatched. Germline V gene data show CDR1 as SGDLS and CDR2 as YYNGEE. This CDR3 has 16 residues. CDR3 loop: CASSESGTSGFYEQYF. In DNA form, the CDR3 reads TGTGCCAGCAGCGAATCCGGGACTAGCGGATTCTACGAGCAGTACTTC.

This CDR3 reads CASSPPGGRGTEAFF. CDR3 in DNA: TGTGCCAGCTCACCACCGGGGGGGCGCGGCACTGAAGCTTTCTTT. The V and J genes are TRBV18 and TRBJ1-1; maybe TRBD1 (6 bases). The CDR3 runs to 15 residues. V lost 0 bases and J 4 bases, leaving 12 bases between the germline ends. Looked up from germline, CDR1 is KGHSH and CDR2 is LQKENI.

This chain links TRBV18 with TRBJ1-1, with D perhaps matching TRBD1 (6 bases). The length of the CDR3 is 14 residues. The V gene's germline CDR1 is KGHSH and CDR2 LQKENI. Deletions cut 3 bases from V and 1 base from J, with 9 bases between. CDR3 amino acids: CASSPTGSNTEAFF. The CDR3 DNA reads as TGTGCCAGCTCACCGACAGGTTCGAACACTGAAGCTTTCTTT.

The chain employs TRBV7-2 and TRBJ2-6; D is ambiguous. Germline CDR1 SGHTA, CDR2 FQGNSA. This CDR3 comprises 16 residues. Trimming took off 5 bases at V and 0 bases at J, with 11 bases between the two ends. The CDR3 spells CASSATKSSGANVLTF. CDR3 DNA: TGTGCCAGCAGCGCGACCAAGAGCTCTGGGGCCAACGTCCTGACTTTC. The whole variable domain, remainder taken from reference TRBV7-2 and TRBJ2-6, is GAGVSQSPSNKVTEKGKDVELRCDPISGHTALYWYRQSLGQGLEFLIYFQGNSAPDKSGLPSDRFSAERTGGSVSTLTIQRTQQEDSAVYLCASSATKSSGANVLTFGAGSRLTVL.

The J gene is TRBJ2-1, the V gene TRBV2; 7 bases match TRBD1. Per the germline V gene, CDR1 is SNHLY and CDR2 is FYNNEI. This CDR3 region has 11 residues. The ends lost 6 bases at V and 8 bases at J; junction bases unmatched: 1. The CDR3, as DNA: TGTGCCAGCAGGCAGGGGGATGAGCAGTTCTTC. This sequence encodes CASRQGDEQFF. Full variable domain (rest looked up from reference TRBV2 and TRBJ2-1): EPEVTQTPSHQVTQMGQEVILRCVPISNHLYFYWYRQILGQKVEFLVSFYNNEISEKSEIFDDQFSVERPDGSNFTLKIRSTKLEDSAMYFCASRQGDEQFFGPGTRLTVL.

This sequence joins TRBV7-2 and TRBJ2-7; TRBD1 or TRBD2 may be the D gene (5 bases each). V lost 4 bases to trimming and J lost 2 bases, with 12 bases between them. Germline CDR1 reads SGHTA; CDR2 reads FQGNSA. The CDR3 contains 14 residues. CDR3 sequence (DNA): TGTGCCAGCAGCTCATCATGGGGGACCTACGAGCAGTACTTC. Its protein is CASSSSWGTYEQYF.

V gene TRBV5-1 combines with J gene TRBJ2-7, with D possibly TRBD1 on 7 matching bases. V lost 2 bases to trimming and J lost 4 bases, with 13 bases between them. This CDR3 is 14 amino acids long. CDR1 is SGHRS, CDR2 YFSETQ, per germline. CDR3 residues: CASSFSTGTYEQYF. The CDR3 region has the DNA TGCGCCAGCAGCTTTTCGACAGGGACTTACGAGCAGTACTTC.

This clone is medium-sized in the sample. CDR3 nucleotide sequence: TGTGCCAGCAGCTTAAGGGGACCGAACACTGAAGCTTTCTTT. Its translation: CASSLRGPNTEAFF. V gene TRBV7-6 combines with J gene TRBJ1-1; a weak D match, TRBD1 (5 bases). Germline CDR1 is SGHVS and CDR2 is FNYEAQ. The CDR3 is 14 residues long. V dropped 2 bases and J dropped 1 base, with 8 bases sitting between them.

This sequence joins TRBV11-2 and TRBJ2-1; 12 bases map to TRBD2. The germline V gene encodes CDR1 SGHAT and CDR2 FQNNGV. The CDR3 runs 15 residues. Trimming took 5 bases from V and 8 from J; bases not matched to a gene: 7. CDR3 residues: CASSPGLAGSDEQFF. The CDR3 DNA follows: TGTGCCAGCAGCCCAGGACTAGCGGGATCTGATGAGCAGTTCTTC.

The table lists this clone with many counts. The chain recombines TRBV11-2 with TRBJ2-2, with 8 bases that match TRBD1. The ends lost 5 bases at V and 3 bases at J; junction bases unmatched: 14. CDR3 length: 18 amino acids. Germline V gene lookup returns CDR1 SGHAT and CDR2 FQNNGV. In DNA, the CDR3 is TGTGCCAGCAGCGTCGACAGGGGTCAGGTTGAGTACACCGGGGAGCTGTTTTTT. This translates into CASSVDRGQVEYTGELFF.

The chain employs TRBV28 and TRBJ2-7; 7 nucleotides match TRBD2. V lost 5 bases to trimming and J lost 6 bases; unmatched junction nucleotides: 10. CDR1 is MDHEN, CDR2 SYDVKM, per germline. The CDR3 totals 14 residues. DNA for the CDR3: TGTGCCAGCAGTCGCGGGGACTATCAGGGCGAGCAGTACTTC. Protein sequence: CASSRGDYQGEQYF. The whole variable domain, remainder taken from reference TRBV28 and TRBJ2-7, is DVKVTQSSRYLVKRTGEKVFLECVQDMDHENMFWYRQDPGLGLRLIYFSYDVKMKEKGDIPEGYSVSREKKERFSLILESASTNQTSMYLCASSRGDYQGEQYFGPGTRLTVT.

The V call is TRBV14, the J call TRBJ2-5; 8 bases fit TRBD1. J lost 4 bases, V lost 4 bases, and 8 bases had no gene match. The CDR3 contains 15 residues. Germline V gene lookup returns CDR1 SGHDN and CDR2 FVKESK. The CDR3 is CASSPPWTGPETQYF. The CDR3 DNA sequence: TGTGCCAGCAGCCCCCCGTGGACAGGGCCAGAGACCCAGTACTTC.

This chain joins TRBV27 and TRBJ2-3; D is possibly TRBD1 or TRBD2 (5 bases each). V was cut by 3 bases and J by 4 bases, with 26 bases left in between. CDR1 is MNHEY and CDR2 is SMNVEV in the germline V gene (reference sequence). CDR3 length equals 19 residues. The CDR3 DNA is TGTGCCAGCAGTTTTATAACCGGGACCAGCCGGAGGTACGCAGATACGCAGTATTTT. It yields the protein CASSFITGTSRRYADTQYF.

CDR3 in amino acids: CATASGANQETQYF. CDR3 in DNA: TGTGCCACCGCCTCGGGAGCGAACCAAGAGACCCAGTACTTC. The chain combines TRBV10-3 with TRBJ2-5; TRBD2 might be the D (6 bases). The germline gives CDR1 ENHRY, CDR2 SYGVKD. CDR3 length: 14 amino acids. Trimming removed 10 bases at V and 0 bases at J, with 15 bases between.

The chain has TRBV15 and TRBJ2-4; D might be TRBD1 (5 bases). V lost 5 bases, J lost 11 bases, and 19 bases lay in between. Germline CDR1 and CDR2: LNHNV and YYDKDF (reference sequence). The CDR3 totals 14 residues. CDR3 coding DNA: TGTGCCACCAGCCGGACAAGAGGCCCCATCGTTCAGTACTTC. Protein sequence: CATSRTRGPIVQYF.

This chain connects TRBV6-1 to TRBJ1-5; D might be TRBD1 (6 bases). Per germline, CDR1 MNHNS and CDR2 SASEGT. There are 16 residues in the CDR3. Trimming removed 4 bases at V and 0 bases at J, with 13 bases between. The CDR3 DNA is TGTGCCAGCAGTGGGATAACAGGGTATAGCAATCAGCCCCAGCATTTT. Translated, it gives CASSGITGYSNQPQHF.

The gene calls are TRBV19 and TRBJ1-1; weak D call: TRBD1 (6 bases). From germline, CDR1 is LNHDA and CDR2 SQIVND (reference sequence). The V gene lost 4 bases and the J gene lost 4 bases, with 13 bases spanning the gap. The CDR3 sequence is 14 residues long. Written as DNA, the CDR3 is TGTGCCAGTAGTACGTCGACAGGCATCACTGAAGCTTTCTTT. Translated, it gives CASSTSTGITEAFF.

The genes are TRBV7-9 and TRBJ1-2, with TRBD1 matching over 8 bases. This CDR3 region has 15 residues. The germline V gene has CDR1 SEHNR and CDR2 FQNEAQ (reference sequence). V was clipped by 5 bases and J by 7 bases; unmatched bases: 12. Here the CDR3 DNA reads TGTGCCAGCAGCAGATCCTCAGGGGGCGCGTTTGGCTACACCTTC. This gives the protein CASSRSSGGAFGYTF. Supplemented by reference TRBV7-9 and TRBJ1-2, the full variable domain reads DTGVSQNPRHKITKRGQNVTFRCDPISEHNRLYWYRQTLGQGPEFLTYFQNEAQLEKSRLLSDRFSAERPKGSFSTLEIQRTEQGDSAMYLCASSRSSGGAFGYTFGSGTRLTVV.